A selection of T cell receptor beta chains follows, all from one sample in a study of regulatory T cells in long-lasting Graves disease. MiXCR was run by TCRdb on the multiplex PCR reads, yielding one entry per CDR3 protein. Of about 430,000 distinct CDR3 sequences in the sample, around 20% were seen once. Source: peripheral blood mononuclear cells (PBMCs), taken when the disease was refractory, from a patient treated with antithyroid drugs. The receptors stem from a female donor with Graves disease. Both conserved end residues are part of each CDR3. Each record gives: J gene, D gene, clone size, V gene, CDR3 protein, CDR3 DNA. The D gene is left open where the match is weak. Clone size appears in some rows only: once, few, many, or a class for an expanded clone.

TRBJ2-3,TRBD2,-,TRBV7-8,CASSLWAGGPEDTQYF,TGTGCCAGCAGCTTATGGGCGGGAGGCCCCGAGGATACGCAGTATTTT
TRBJ2-5,-,-,TRBV4-2,CASSQGLVGSRYQETQYF,TGTGCCAGCAGCCAAGGCCTCGTGGGCAGTCGGTACCAAGAGACCCAGTACTTC
TRBJ1-2,TRBD1,-,TRBV27,CASSFTGTGAGYTF,TGTGCCAGCAGTTTTACCGGGACAGGGGCAGGCTACACCTTC
TRBJ2-7,TRBD2,-,TRBV7-6,CASSSGGGARSYEQYF,TGTGCCAGCAGCTCGGGGGGGGGGGCCCGCTCCTACGAGCAGTACTTC
TRBJ2-7,-,-,TRBV14,CASNESRFPYEQYF,TGTGCCAGCAACGAAAGCAGGTTCCCCTACGAACAGTACTTC
TRBJ2-2,TRBD1,few,TRBV11-2,CASRGLRQGGAGELFF,TGTGCCAGCAGAGGGTTGAGACAGGGGGGGGCCGGGGAGCTGTTTTTT
TRBJ1-6,-,many,TRBV27,CASSPLGGSNSPLHF,TGTGCCAGCAGTCCCCTCGGAGGGTCTAATTCACCCCTCCACTTT
TRBJ2-7,TRBD2,-,TRBV5-1,CASSLRREGPYEQYF,TGCGCCAGCAGCTTGAGGAGGGAGGGACCCTACGAGCAGTACTTC
TRBJ1-5,-,-,TRBV15,CATSRDRQGGQPQHF,TGTGCCACCAGCAGAGACCGGCAGGGCGGTCAGCCCCAGCATTTT
TRBJ2-7,TRBD1,few,TRBV5-1,CASSRAGQGIREQYF,TGCGCCAGCAGCCGGGCGGGACAGGGTATTCGGGAGCAGTACTTC
TRBJ2-7,TRBD2,-,TRBV29-1,CTGTSEGGYEQYF,TGCACCGGAACTAGCGAGGGAGGATACGAGCAGTACTTC
TRBJ1-1,-,many,TRBV3-1,CASSQVSGNTEAFF,TGTGCCAGCAGCCAAGTTTCAGGGAACACTGAAGCTTTCTTT
TRBJ2-5,-,many,TRBV6-2/TRBV6-3,CASTLETQYF,TGTGCCAGCACGTTAGAGACCCAGTACTTC
TRBJ1-1,-,many,TRBV12-3/TRBV12-4,CASSLHIAEAFF,TGTGCCAGCAGCCTTCACATCGCTGAAGCTTTCTTT
TRBJ2-3,TRBD1,-,TRBV5-1,CASSSADRGSTDTQYF,TGCGCCAGCAGCTCGGCGGACAGGGGAAGCACAGATACGCAGTATTTT
TRBJ2-7,-,-,TRBV5-1,CASSLVFGQSYEQYF,TGCGCCAGCAGCTTGGTTTTCGGACAGTCCTACGAGCAGTACTTC
TRBJ2-7,-,-,TRBV20-1,CSAKKRSEQYF,TGCAGTGCCAAAAAGCGGTCCGAGCAGTACTTC
TRBJ1-2,-,-,TRBV28,CASSPSQGKLPNYGYTF,TGTGCCAGCAGTCCCAGCCAGGGGAAACTTCCTAACTATGGCTACACCTTC
TRBJ2-7,-,few,TRBV20-1,CSASPHGPGDSVQYF,TGCAGTGCTAGCCCCCACGGTCCCGGCGACTCGGTGCAGTACTTC
TRBJ1-2,TRBD1,many,TRBV27,CASSLSPPQGASYGYTF,TGTGCCAGCAGTTTATCGCCCCCACAGGGGGCGAGCTATGGCTACACCTTC
TRBJ2-3,-,-,TRBV18,CASSQLGGGTDTQYF,TGTGCCAGCTCACAACTAGGAGGCGGCACAGATACGCAGTATTTT
TRBJ2-7,-,many,TRBV28,CASSSPGTRYEQYF,TGTGCCAGCAGCTCCCCGGGCACCCGCTACGAGCAGTACTTC
TRBJ2-3,-,few,TRBV24-1,CATSDPGHRTDTQYF,TGTGCCACCAGTGACCCGGGACATCGCACAGATACGCAGTATTTT
TRBJ2-5,TRBD2,many,TRBV6-5,CASSFRLAGASYQETQYF,TGTGCCAGCAGTTTTCGACTAGCGGGAGCCTCGTACCAAGAGACCCAGTACTTC
TRBJ2-7,-,-,TRBV9,CASSPDPAYEQYF,TGTGCCAGCAGCCCCGACCCCGCCTACGAGCAGTACTTC
TRBJ2-2,TRBD2,many,TRBV28,CASSLSLPGLAGGNTGELFF,TGTGCCAGCAGTTTATCACTTCCGGGACTAGCGGGAGGAAATACCGGGGAGCTGTTTTTT
TRBJ1-4,-,-,TRBV5-1,CASAPEQGYEKLLF,TGCGCCAGCGCGCCGGAACAGGGTTATGAAAAACTGCTTTTT
TRBJ2-7,-,many,TRBV2,CASSGGTFVYEQYF,TGTGCCAGCAGTGGCGGGACTTTTGTCTACGAGCAGTACTTC
TRBJ2-3,-,-,TRBV2,CASSVGPGGTDTQYF,TGTGCCAGCAGTGTAGGTCCGGGGGGCACAGATACGCAGTATTTT
TRBJ2-1,-,once,TRBV7-3,CASSSGAPPVF,TGTGCCAGCAGTTCCGGGGCACCCCCTGTCTTC
TRBJ1-1,-,few,TRBV11-2,CASSLAHRGTLNTEAFF,TGTGCCAGCAGCTTAGCCCACCGGGGGACCTTGAACACTGAAGCTTTCTTT
TRBJ2-5,TRBD1,many,TRBV7-2,CASSAHRGETQYF,TGTGCCAGCAGCGCTCACAGGGGGGAGACCCAGTACTTC
TRBJ2-6,-,many,TRBV28,CASSWDISGANVLTF,TGTGCCAGCAGTTGGGACATTTCCGGGGCCAACGTCCTGACTTTC
TRBJ2-5,-,many,TRBV12-3/TRBV12-4,CASSLVGRTYQETQYF,TGTGCCAGCAGTTTAGTGGGCCGGACGTACCAAGAGACCCAGTACTTC
TRBJ2-7,-,-,TRBV7-9,CASSLPQGDEQYF,TGTGCCAGCAGCTTACCTCAGGGTGACGAGCAGTACTTC
TRBJ1-5,-,few,TRBV19,CASSFSRAASGNQPQHF,TGTGCCAGTAGTTTCTCCCGGGCCGCCTCGGGCAATCAGCCCCAGCATTTT
TRBJ2-4,TRBD2,many,TRBV5-1,CASSPGAGLAKNIQYF,TGCGCCAGCAGCCCAGGAGCGGGGCTAGCCAAAAACATTCAGTACTTC
TRBJ2-7,TRBD2,many,TRBV12-3/TRBV12-4,CASSRGLAGYEQYF,TGTGCCAGCAGTCGGGGACTAGCGGGTTACGAGCAGTACTTC
TRBJ2-2,-,-,TRBV5-6,CASSLGTGYGELFF,TGTGCCAGCAGCTTGGGCACTGGTTATGGGGAGCTGTTTTTT
TRBJ2-7,-,-,TRBV20-1,CSARTGQLLRTYF,TGCAGTGCCCGAACAGGCCAGCTCCTACGGACGTACTTC
TRBJ1-2,TRBD1,many,TRBV3-1,CASSQEDRGDGYTF,TGTGCCAGCAGCCAGGAAGACAGGGGAGATGGCTACACCTTC
TRBJ1-1,-,few,TRBV19,CASYGVDSTEAFF,TGTGCCAGCTACGGAGTGGATTCCACTGAAGCTTTCTTT
TRBJ2-2,-,few,TRBV3-1,CASSQGPHRGDTGELFF,TGTGCCAGCAGCCAAGGCCCCCATCGAGGGGACACCGGGGAGCTGTTTTTT
TRBJ2-7,TRBD2,-,TRBV20-1,CSASIVLAGGEQYF,TGCAGTGCTAGCATAGTCCTAGCGGGAGGCGAGCAGTACTTC
TRBJ2-7,TRBD2,-,TRBV20-1,CSANPGLAGGEQYF,TGCAGTGCTAACCCGGGGCTAGCGGGTGGCGAGCAGTACTTC